This T cell receptor beta chain stems from a study of shared clonotypes between healthy human individuals. This clone was seen repeatedly, ten times or more. Its antigen is not known. Study-wide findings and caveats: A reduction in generation probabilities was seen for non-shared clonotypes relative to those shared by all four donors.

At the deep level, the assay was run. Original analysis: ImmunoSEQ gave junction-only sequences without quality scores, so filtering differed. The protocol was immunoSEQ multiplex PCR, while the TCRdb copy is restricted to in-frame clones and leaves out a portion. V and J calls and clone size come straight from that table; D and trimming were deduced from the DNA. The sample includes over a million clones, approximately 72% of them seen just once. Sequences were obtained from memory CD4+ T cells sorted from blood. Subset denoted: CD45RA-negative fraction. The sequence came from a man aged 18 to 30 in good health.

The CDR3 DNA is TGTGCCAGCAGCTTGCTCGTTGAGGGCTACACCTTC. This gives the protein CASSLLVEGYTF. The rearrangement joins TRBV5-4 to TRBJ1-2, with D hard to call. The length of the CDR3 is 12 residues. Per germline, CDR1 SGHNT and CDR2 YYREEE (reference sequence). V gave up 1 base and J gave up 8 bases, with 9 bases separating them.